These 26 T cell receptor beta chains were all obtained from the same sample, sequenced in a study of blood T cell repertoires in COVID-19. TCRdb keeps only in-frame clones here, not all; method: immunoSEQ multiplex PCR. The data contain 200,000 to 300,000 clones, 65% to 85% of them seen just once; the ten biggest clones take up more than 5.5%. What was sequenced was peripheral blood. The source of these receptors is a human donor in a cohort sampled during active COVID-19.

V and J are TRBV24-1 and TRBJ2-1; TRBD2 aligns across 11 bases. CDR1 is KGHDR and CDR2 is SFDVKD in the germline V gene. V lost 9 bases, J lost 9 bases, and 6 bases stayed unmatched. The CDR3 length is 13 residues. CDR3 DNA: TGTGCCACCTCAGCTAGCGGGGGGCTTGAGCAGTTCTTC. It is translated as CATSASGGLEQFF.

This chain uses TRBV7-3 with TRBJ2-2; weak D call: TRBD2 (5 bases). Per the germline V gene, CDR1 is SGHTA and CDR2 is FQGTGA. V was cut by 4 bases and J by 1 base, with 7 bases left in between. The CDR3 covers 14 residues. The CDR3 nucleotides are TGTGCCAGCAGCTCCGGACTGAACACCGGGGAGCTGTTTTTT. Its translation: CASSSGLNTGELFF.

This clone was detected only a few times. The J gene is TRBJ2-1, the V gene TRBV27, with D unresolved. The CDR3 is 12 amino acids. Trimming stripped 4 bases from V and 7 bases from J, with 8 bases between. Germline values: CDR1 MNHEY, CDR2 SMNVEV (reference sequence). The CDR3 nucleotides are TGTGCCAGCAGTTCCCTTCGTAATGAGCAGTTCTTC. Amino acids: CASSSLRNEQFF.

The V gene is TRBV30, the J gene TRBJ1-1; TRBD1 might be the D (5 bases). The CDR3 loop spans 14 amino acids. Germline loops: CDR1 GTSNPN, CDR2 SVGIG (reference sequence). V was shortened by 5 bases and J by 1 base, with 14 bases between the two germline ends. The DNA of the CDR3 is TGTGCCTGGGCAAAAGTGGGGGGGAACACTGAAGCTTTCTTT. It translates to CAWAKVGGNTEAFF.

The count of this clone is one. V is TRBV2 and J is TRBJ2-5; 13 positions agree with TRBD2. V lost 6 bases and J lost 4; bases outside the gene matches: 5. Germline V gene data show CDR1 as SNHLY and CDR2 as FYNNEI. The CDR3 consists of 15 residues. This CDR3 reads CASRKTSGGPETQYF. As DNA, the CDR3 is TGTGCCAGCAGGAAGACTAGCGGGGGGCCAGAGACCCAGTACTTC. Drawing the rest from reference TRBV2 and TRBJ2-5, the complete variable domain is EPEVTQTPSHQVTQMGQEVILRCVPISNHLYFYWYRQILGQKVEFLVSFYNNEISEKSEIFDDQFSVERPDGSNFTLKIRSTKLEDSAMYFCASRKTSGGPETQYFGPGTRLLVL.

The chain employs TRBV7-2 and TRBJ1-5; D may be TRBD1 (6 bases). The V gene's germline CDR1 is SGHTA and CDR2 FQGNSA. Trimming left V 1 base short and J 1 base short, with 8 bases between. This CDR3 spans 15 amino acids. The CDR3 loop reads CASSLEGGSNQPQHF. The CDR3 DNA reads as TGTGCCAGCAGCTTAGAGGGGGGGAGCAATCAGCCCCAGCATTTT.

The chain links TRBV27 to TRBJ1-1; D might be TRBD1 (6 bases). This CDR3 is 15 amino acids long. V was trimmed by 8 bases and J by 4 bases, leaving 20 bases between them. Germline V gives CDR1 MNHEY, CDR2 SMNVEV (reference sequence). The CDR3 nucleotides read TGTGCCAGCTTGTCGTGGACAGCCATTTCCACTGAAGCTTTCTTT. Translating gives CASLSWTAISTEAFF.

This chain links TRBV29-1 with TRBJ2-7, with 8 bases aligning to TRBD1. The CDR3 has 12 amino acids. V was clipped by 6 bases and J by 2 bases; unmatched bases: 3. The germline CDR1 and CDR2 sequences are SQVTM and ANQGSEA. CDR3 bases: TGCAGCGTCGACAGGGGTCCCTACGAGCAGTACTTC. Amino acids: CSVDRGPYEQYF.

V and J are TRBV19 and TRBJ1-5; D is uncertain. V was clipped by 5 bases and J by 8 bases, with 10 bases between them. Per the germline V gene, CDR1 is LNHDA and CDR2 is SQIVND (reference sequence). The CDR3 contains 12 residues. CDR3 protein: CASSFTGEPQHF. The CDR3 region has the DNA TGTGCCAGTAGTTTCACCGGTGAGCCCCAGCATTTT.

The chain uses TRBV7-9 and TRBJ2-5; D is unclear. Germline V CDR1 and CDR2: SEHNR, FQNEAQ (reference sequence). This CDR3 is 13 amino acids long. Trimming removed 2 bases at V and 3 bases at J, with 7 bases between. The CDR3 sequence is CASSLSRKETQYF. CDR3 bases: TGTGCCAGCAGCTTATCCAGAAAAGAGACCCAGTACTTC.

This clone was seen a few times. Additional DNA sequences in this sample encode the identical CDR3. The chain uses TRBV6-4 and TRBJ2-2, with D perhaps matching TRBD1 (6 bases). This CDR3 is 14 amino acids long. CDR1 MRHNA and CDR2 SNTAGT come from the germline V gene. Trimming pared 4 bases from V and 3 bases from J, leaving 9 bases between. CDR3 DNA sequence: TGTGCCAGCAGTGGGGGGCGCGACACCGGGGAGCTGTTTTTT. Its translation: CASSGGRDTGELFF.

V and J are TRBV19 and TRBJ1-2; weak D call: TRBD1 (5 bases). CDR1 LNHDA and CDR2 SQIVND come from the germline V gene (reference sequence). With 1 base removed from V and 6 bases from J, the gap between germline ends came to 18 bases. The CDR3 is made up of 16 amino acids. The CDR3, as DNA: TGTGCCAGTAGTATAGCCCTGGAGACGGTAGGGGATGGCTACACCTTC. It codes for CASSIALETVGDGYTF.

This clone was counted ten times or more. The rearrangement joins TRBV12-3 or TRBV12-4 to TRBJ1-1, with D maybe TRBD1 (5 bases). The CDR3 runs 13 residues. Trimming cost V 11 bases and J 1 base, with 14 bases left between them. The CDR3 spells CAVIGVRNTEAFF. The DNA of the CDR3 is TGTGCCGTTATAGGGGTAAGGAACACTGAAGCTTTCTTT.

Only one count was recorded for this clone. V usage is TRBV5-1 and J usage is TRBJ1-2, with D unresolved. Germline V gene lookup returns CDR1 SGHRS and CDR2 YFSETQ. The V end was cut by 1 base, the J end by 7 bases, with 14 bases between. This CDR3 contains 14 residues. The CDR3 region has the DNA TGCGCCAGCAGCTTGCGGGCTAGGGAGAGTGGCTACACCTTC. Translating gives CASSLRARESGYTF. The complete variable domain, with remaining parts taken from reference TRBV5-1 and TRBJ1-2, reads KAGVTQTPRYLIKTRGQQVTLSCSPISGHRSVSWYQQTPGQGLQFLFEYFSETQRNKGNFPGRFSGRQFSNSRSEMNVSTLELGDSALYLCASSLRARESGYTFGSGTRLTVV.

The V call is TRBV19, the J call TRBJ2-6; D unresolved. This CDR3 is 17 amino acids long. Germline values: CDR1 LNHDA, CDR2 SQIVND (reference sequence). Trimming took 4 bases from V and 0 from J, leaving 13 bases between them. The DNA of the CDR3 is TGTGCCAGTAGTAAGGCTCCGAGAGGCTCTGGGGCCAACGTCCTGACTTTC. It yields the protein CASSKAPRGSGANVLTF.

The sample holds a few counts of this clone. This chain connects TRBV5-4 to TRBJ2-5, with TRBD1 matching over 10 bases. The V gene end was trimmed by 4 bases and the J gene end by 4 bases; junction bases not matched to a gene: 7. This CDR3 comprises 15 residues. In germline, CDR1 is SGHNT, CDR2 YYREEE (reference sequence). The DNA of the CDR3 is TGTGCCAGCAGCCCCGGGACAGGGGCGGGAGAGACCCAGTACTTC. Translating gives CASSPGTGAGETQYF.

The chain links TRBV19 to TRBJ2-5; a possible D gene is TRBD2 (6 bases). This CDR3 has 17 residues. Trimming removed 5 bases from V and 4 bases from J, with 23 bases in between. Germline loops: CDR1 LNHDA, CDR2 SQIVND (reference sequence). In DNA form, the CDR3 reads TGTGCCAGTAGTCCCCCATCCCCTTTTGCGGGATCAGAGACCCAGTACTTC. Protein sequence: CASSPPSPFAGSETQYF. Filled out from reference TRBV19 and TRBJ2-5, the complete variable domain reads DGGITQSPKYLFRKEGQNVTLSCEQNLNHDAMYWYRQDPGQGLRLIYYSQIVNDFQKGDIAEGYSVSREKKESFPLTVTSAQKNPTAFYLCASSPPSPFAGSETQYFGPGTRLLVL.

This clone was observed a handful of times. The V and J genes are TRBV7-9 and TRBJ2-5, with D maybe TRBD2 (7 bases). The CDR3 sequence is 15 residues long. Germline CDR1 reads SEHNR; CDR2 reads FQNEAQ (reference sequence). Trimming shortened V by 3 bases and J by 2 bases, and 13 bases separated the two germline ends. The CDR3 sequence: CASSFPGGGQETQYF. The CDR3 bases are TGTGCCAGCAGCTTCCCGGGGGGCGGACAAGAGACCCAGTACTTC.

The CDR3 bases are TGTGCCAGCAGTGATTCCTTGGCGGGGGGCACAGATACGCAGTATTTT. Amino acid sequence: CASSDSLAGGTDTQYF. This chain links TRBV6-1 with TRBJ2-3; TRBD2 aligns across 7 bases. Trimming removed 3 bases from V and 1 base from J; junction bases left unmatched: 7. The CDR3 runs to 16 residues. Germline V gene data show CDR1 as MNHNS and CDR2 as SASEGT.

The chain employs TRBV5-1 and TRBJ1-1, with D unresolved. V lost 1 base, J lost 2 bases, and 9 bases lay in between. CDR1 SGHRS and CDR2 YFSETQ come from the germline V gene. The CDR3 spans 14 residues. CDR3 residues: CASSLRRPNTEAFF. In nucleotides, the CDR3 is TGCGCCAGCAGCTTGAGGAGACCAAACACTGAAGCTTTCTTT. Together with reference TRBV5-1 and TRBJ1-1, the CDR3 gives the full variable domain: KAGVTQTPRYLIKTRGQQVTLSCSPISGHRSVSWYQQTPGQGLQFLFEYFSETQRNKGNFPGRFSGRQFSNSRSEMNVSTLELGDSALYLCASSLRRPNTEAFFGQGTRLTVV.

This sequence joins TRBV7-6 and TRBJ2-7, with D uncertain. This CDR3 is built from 13 residues. Trimming took 6 bases from V and 6 from J, leaving 15 bases between them. Germline V gene sequence: CDR1 SGHVS, CDR2 FNYEAQ. CDR3 nucleotides: TGTGCCAGCAGACCGTTCACCCTCGGCGAGCAGTACTTC. Its protein is CASRPFTLGEQYF.

V and J are TRBV4-2 and TRBJ2-1; D is perhaps TRBD2 (5 bases). Trimming cost V 1 base and J 7 bases, with 17 bases left between them. In germline, CDR1 is LGHNA, CDR2 YNFKEQ. The CDR3 consists of 16 residues. This chain's CDR3 is CASSQVRYRTRNEQFF. The CDR3 DNA reads TGTGCCAGCAGCCAAGTAAGGTATAGGACTCGGAATGAGCAGTTCTTC.

The J gene is TRBJ2-1, the V gene TRBV5-1, with a tentative D call TRBD1 (6 bases). V was clipped by 0 bases and J by 3 bases, with 13 bases between them. This CDR3 contains 16 residues. Germline assignment: CDR1 SGHRS and CDR2 YFSETQ. The CDR3 loop is CASSLEGQGNYNEQFF. CDR3 coding DNA: TGCGCCAGCAGCTTGGAGGGCCAGGGGAACTACAATGAGCAGTTCTTC.

The chain recombines TRBV29-1 with TRBJ2-1; D may be TRBD1 (6 bases). The CDR3 sequence is 13 residues long. Germline V gives CDR1 SQVTM, CDR2 ANQGSEA. The DNA for the CDR3 is TGCAGTACAGGGCCGAGCTCCTACAATGAGCAGTTCTTC. Translated: CSTGPSSYNEQFF.

This clone was counted between two and nine times. The rearrangement uses TRBV5-1 and TRBJ2-1; 16 positions match TRBD2. This CDR3 region has 17 residues. V lost 4 bases, J lost 4 bases, and 5 bases stayed unmatched. The germline V gene has CDR1 SGHRS and CDR2 YFSETQ. CDR3 in amino acids: CASSPGLAGGTYNEQFF. Here the CDR3 DNA reads TGCGCCAGCAGCCCGGGACTAGCGGGAGGGACATACAATGAGCAGTTCTTC.

The chain uses TRBV7-2 and TRBJ1-6; the D gene is possibly TRBD1 (5 bases). Per the germline V gene, CDR1 is SGHTA and CDR2 is FQGNSA. The CDR3 has 18 residues. The V and J ends lost 6 bases and 9 bases respectively, with 27 bases between them. The CDR3 sequence: CASSSTFRHARRGSPLHF. CDR3 DNA: TGTGCCAGCAGTTCTACTTTCCGGCACGCCCGAAGGGGTTCACCCCTCCACTTT.